This TCR beta chain was retrieved from a study of blood T cells in healthy people across ages. In germline, CDR1 is MNHEY, CDR2 SVGEGT. V was trimmed by 6 bases and J by 2 bases, leaving 11 bases between them. CDR3 length equals 14 residues. The second PCR ran roughly 6 to 11 cycles with a sample-barcoded 5' primer and J-beta primers. TCRdb re-called the 5' RACE reads through MiXCR, storing one row per CDR3 protein. The sample consists of hundreds of thousands of distinct CDR3 sequences, more than 40% of them appearing once. This TCR came from a woman in her sixties in good health. Input material: blood. This chain joins TRBV6-2 or TRBV6-3 and TRBJ1-5, with TRBD1 as a possible D gene (5 bases). The CDR3 nucleotides are TGTGCCAGCAGCCCCCGGGGCCGCAATCAGCCCCAGCATTTT. Translating it yields CASSPRGRNQPQHF.